These T cell receptor beta chains were read from a single sample in a study of cytomegalovirus exposure and HLA in healthy donors. Produced via immunoSEQ multiplex PCR; TCRdb's table is partial and in-frame only. The sample records about 150,000 clones, 76% being singletons. Sequenced sample: PBMCs. The receptor source for this set is a female donor in good health and CMV-seropositive. The CDR3 runs from the conserved cysteine through the conserved F or W. A D gene is named only where the DNA matches it firmly. The size of a clone is reported for some rows only, either as once, few or many, or as a class for expanded clones.

d_call j_call v_call clone_size cdr3_aa cdr3_nt
NA TRBJ1-2 TRBV5-4 NA CASSFESSGYTF TGTGCCAGCAGCTTTGAATCGAGTGGCTACACCTTC
TRBD2 TRBJ2-7 TRBV30 NA CAWSRTSVEQYF TGTGCCTGGAGTAGGACTAGCGTCGAGCAGTACTTC
TRBD1 TRBJ1-2 TRBV28 NA CASSADRTNYGYAF TGTGCCAGCAGTGCGGACAGGACTAACTATGGCTACGCCTTC
TRBD1 TRBJ2-7 TRBV5-4 NA CASSLDQGDYEQYF TGTGCCAGCAGCTTGGATCAGGGGGACTACGAGCAGTACTTC
NA TRBJ2-7 TRBV2 NA CASSLSAEQYF TGTGCCAGCAGTCTGTCTGCGGAGCAGTACTTC
TRBD1 TRBJ2-7 TRBV18 few CASSPGTGSLYEQYF TGTGCCAGCTCACCGGGGACAGGCTCTCTCTACGAGCAGTACTTC
NA TRBJ1-2 TRBV7-9 NA CASSLLGTYGYTF TGTGCCAGCAGCTTATTGGGGACATATGGCTACACCTTC
TRBD2 TRBJ2-5 TRBV7-3 few CASSLSASGKETQYF TGTGCCAGCAGCTTAAGCGCTAGCGGGAAAGAGACCCAGTACTTC
TRBD1 TRBJ2-5 TRBV7-3 few CASSWTGRRRETQYF TGTGCCAGCAGCTGGACAGGGAGACGTCGGGAGACCCAGTACTTC
TRBD2 TRBJ2-7 TRBV6-5 once CASSYFGRAGEQYF TGTGCCAGCAGTTATTTCGGGAGGGCGGGAGAGCAGTACTTC
TRBD1 TRBJ1-1 TRBV5-1 NA CASSATGQVMNTEAFF TGCGCCAGCAGCGCGACAGGACAGGTCATGAACACTGAAGCTTTCTTT
NA TRBJ1-2 TRBV29-1 few CSVNRAEGYTF TGCAGCGTCAACAGGGCGGAAGGCTACACCTTC
TRBD2 TRBJ2-4 TRBV5-1 NA CASSGGLAVAKNIQYF TGCGCCAGCAGCGGAGGACTAGCGGTAGCCAAAAACATTCAGTACTTC
NA TRBJ2-1 TRBV10-1 once CASSEKSGRGSYNEQFF TGCGCCAGCAGTGAAAAGAGCGGGCGGGGCTCCTACAATGAGCAGTTCTTC
NA TRBJ1-1 TRBV12-1 NA CASSLERDRDVEAFF TGTGCCAGCAGCTTAGAACGGGACAGGGATGTTGAAGCTTTCTTT
NA TRBJ1-2 TRBV6-1 NA CASSITRTVSDYTF TGTGCCAGCAGTATTACCCGGACAGTCTCGGACTACACCTTC
NA TRBJ2-1 TRBV27 NA CASSRLGSYNEQFF TGTGCCAGCAGCCGACTAGGTTCCTACAATGAGCAGTTCTTC
NA TRBJ1-6 TRBV6-5 NA CASCPGFSYNSPLHF TGTGCCAGCTGCCCAGGGTTCTCCTATAATTCACCCCTCCACTTT